This T cell receptor beta chain was identified in a study of tissue T cells after allogeneic stem cell transplantation. Time point specified: mouse harvest day 14 after allogeneic transplant. Tail vein injection delivered 10^7 T-cell-depleted bone marrow cells and 10^6 splenic CD5+ T cells. CDR3 length: 15 amino acids. Trimming removed 1 base from V and 0 bases from J, with 6 bases in between. Germline V gene lookup returns CDR1 KGHPV and CDR2 FQNQEV (reference sequence). Assay used: immunoSEQ multiplex PCR; TCRdb lists only in-frame clones, some missing. The table lists some 2,000 clones, about 40% of them singletons, with around a sixth in the top ten. Details on this clone: Gene names refer to mouse genes. The CDR3 end lies 1 residue beyond the end of the read and is filled in from the germline J gene.

The V call is TRBV26, the J call TRBJ1-4; D unresolved. This TCR was sampled from a female BALB/c mouse given C57BL/6 T cells with graft-versus-host disease after an allogeneic hematopoietic cell transplant. The sequenced sample consisted of gut tissue. CDR3 bases read: TGTGCCAGCAGTCTGTGGGGTCTTTCCAACGAAAGATTATTT. Translating gives CASSLWGLSNERLF. Given in full, the CDR3 is CASSLWGLSNERLFF.